This T cell receptor (beta chain) was recovered during a study of human T cells and chemical hapten exposure. Study background: Women made up most patients, who had alopecia areata, totalis or universalis.

A single record per CDR3 protein comes from TCRdb applying MiXCR to the RACE reads. The data contain about 35,000 distinct CDR3 sequences, over 5.5% of them singletons. The time point: patch test 1, 2 weeks after DPC sensitization. Regarding treatment: therapeutic diphenylcyclopropenone sensitization with weekly scalp DPC. The authors extracted total RNA from unfractionated whole blood. Points from the study as a whole: There was alopecia in the donors, so their immune response may differ from that of healthy people. More PT1 expanded TCRs went with higher patch test scores.

Comment on this clonotype: Its antigen is unidentified.

This CDR3 region has 13 residues. V shed 1 base and J shed 9 bases, with 10 bases lying between them. The germline V gene has CDR1 SGHVS and CDR2 FNYEAQ. The source is a woman aged 25-40 years with alopecia areata. Some clones in this sample may be carry-over from other donors' samples. The chain links TRBV7-6 to TRBJ2-4; D may be TRBD1 (7 bases). Sample: whole blood, taken in connection with sensitization to the hapten diphenylcyclopropenone (DPC). The CDR3 sequence is CASSLGQGGIQYF. The CDR3 DNA sequence: TGTGCCAGCAGCTTAGGTCAGGGGGGCATTCAGTACTTC.